The 14 T cell receptor beta chains given below trace back to one sample, sequenced in a study of blood T cell repertoires in COVID-19. Clones were read by immunoSEQ multiplex PCR, and TCRdb kept only the in-frame ones, dropping some. The table has under 200,000 clones, around 79% seen once; the top ten hold almost 6%. Source material: peripheral blood. Receptor source: a woman aged 40 to 49 with COVID-19, enrolled during active disease.

The J gene is TRBJ2-3, the V gene TRBV5-1, with D possibly matching TRBD2 (6 bases). Germline V gives CDR1 SGHRS, CDR2 YFSETQ. V dropped 0 bases and J dropped 6 bases, with 14 bases sitting between them. This CDR3 spans 15 amino acids. This CDR3 is CASSLGGTAGDTQYF. CDR3 DNA: TGCGCCAGCAGCTTGGGCGGGACGGCCGGGGATACGCAGTATTTT.

This chain uses TRBV19 with TRBJ2-2, with 9 bases matching TRBD1. Germline assignment: CDR1 LNHDA and CDR2 SQIVND (reference sequence). The CDR3 contains 16 residues. The ends lost 4 bases at V and 4 bases at J; junction bases unmatched: 7. CDR3 residues: CASSKTGGAITGELFF. DNA of the CDR3: TGTGCCAGTAGTAAGACAGGGGGGGCTATCACCGGGGAGCTGTTTTTT. Variable domain in full (rest from reference TRBV19 and TRBJ2-2): DGGITQSPKYLFRKEGQNVTLSCEQNLNHDAMYWYRQDPGQGLRLIYYSQIVNDFQKGDIAEGYSVSREKKESFPLTVTSAQKNPTAFYLCASSKTGGAITGELFFGEGSRLTVL.

The CDR3 loop reads CASSQEPRGSETQYF. The CDR3 DNA sequence: TGTGCCAGCAGCCAAGAACCGCGGGGATCGGAGACCCAGTACTTC. V gene TRBV4-2 combines with J gene TRBJ2-5, with D possibly matching TRBD2 (6 bases). Trimming stripped 0 bases from V and 5 bases from J, with 13 bases between. The CDR3 sequence is 15 residues long. CDR1 and CDR2 from the germline V gene are LGHNA and YNFKEQ.

The rearrangement joins TRBV18 to TRBJ1-3; TRBD1 might be the D (6 bases). This CDR3 region has 17 residues. CDR1 and CDR2 from the germline V gene are KGHSH and LQKENI. Between the trimmed V and J ends, which lost 3 bases and 2 bases, there was a span of 17 bases. The CDR3 is CASSPSRRGPTGNTIYF. CDR3 bases: TGTGCCAGCTCACCCTCACGCAGGGGTCCTACTGGAAACACCATATATTTT.

The chain links TRBV29-1 to TRBJ2-2, with 9 nucleotides matching TRBD1. This CDR3 region has 14 residues. Germline V gene data show CDR1 as SQVTM and CDR2 as ANQGSEA. The V segment lost 7 bases and the J segment 4 bases; nucleotides outside the gene matches: 7. This CDR3 is CSALRDRATGELFF. Written as DNA, the CDR3 is TGCAGCGCGCTGCGGGACAGGGCCACCGGGGAGCTGTTTTTT.

V is TRBV4-2 and J is TRBJ2-1; the match to TRBD2 covers 10 bases. The germline gives CDR1 LGHNA, CDR2 YNFKEQ. Germline trimming cut 0 bases from V and 4 bases from J; bases unmatched to any gene: 3. This CDR3 is 16 amino acids long. This CDR3 reads CASSQESSGGYNEQFF. Here the CDR3 DNA reads TGTGCCAGCAGCCAAGAGAGTAGCGGGGGGTACAATGAGCAGTTCTTC.

The chain recombines TRBV5-6 with TRBJ2-2, with D hard to call. There are 11 residues in the CDR3. Germline-derived CDR1 and CDR2 are SGHDT and YYEEEE. Trimming left V 2 bases short and J 7 bases short, with 3 bases between. This CDR3 reads CASSFLGELFF. The CDR3 bases are TGTGCCAGCAGCTTTCTCGGGGAGCTGTTTTTT.

V gene TRBV2 combines with J gene TRBJ2-2, with 9 bases that match TRBD2. Germline V gives CDR1 SNHLY, CDR2 FYNNEI. The CDR3 consists of 14 residues. V was pared by 4 bases and J by 5 bases, with 2 bases of the junction left unmatched. CDR3 DNA sequence: TGTGCCAGCAGTGCTAGCGGGAATACCGGGGAGCTGTTTTTT. Translated, it gives CASSASGNTGELFF.

Comments on this clone: Sequence at one end of the junction differs from germline and may be a read error. V usage is TRBV10-3 and J usage is TRBJ1-1, with D uncertain. Germline V CDR1 and CDR2: ENHRY, SYGVKD. The CDR3 length is 12 residues. The CDR3 DNA sequence: TGTGCCATCAGTGTGGAGGGTGCGGAAGGTTTCTTT. Encoded protein: CAISVEGAEGFF.

This clone was detected once. The J gene is TRBJ2-7, the V gene TRBV5-3; a possible D gene is TRBD2 (5 bases). Being an ORF, TRBV5-3 has a function that is uncertain. V lost 4 bases and J lost 3, with 14 bases in between. This CDR3 has 14 amino acids. CDR3 coding DNA: TGTGCCAGAAGCCGCGGGTGGCCAAACTACGAGCAGTACTTC. Its protein is CARSRGWPNYEQYF.

The chain links TRBV2 to TRBJ2-7, with D possibly being TRBD1 (5 bases). V gave up 5 bases and J gave up 3 bases, with 11 bases separating them. Germline CDR1 and CDR2: SNHLY and FYNNEI. This CDR3 has 13 amino acids. The CDR3 sequence is CASSPQTVYEQYF. Here the CDR3 DNA reads TGTGCCAGCAGTCCTCAGACAGTCTACGAGCAGTACTTC.

The chain uses TRBV11-2 and TRBJ2-3; D may be TRBD1 (5 bases). CDR3 length: 15 amino acids. In germline, CDR1 is SGHAT, CDR2 FQNNGV. Trimming pared 8 bases from V and 6 bases from J, leaving 21 bases between. The CDR3 region is CASGRAGPTHDTQYF. The CDR3 bases are TGTGCCAGCGGCCGGGCAGGGCCGACTCACGATACGCAGTATTTT.

As concerns this clone: The same CDR3 also results from other DNA sequences found in this sample. This sequence joins TRBV5-1 and TRBJ2-5; 7 bases are shared with TRBD2. The CDR3 consists of 14 residues. V lost 0 bases and J lost 3; bases outside the gene matches: 2. CDR1 and CDR2 (germline): SGHRS, YFSETQ. The CDR3 reads CASSLGRGEETQYF. The CDR3 DNA sequence: TGCGCCAGCAGCTTGGGTCGGGGGGAAGAGACCCAGTACTTC. Full variable domain (remainder filled in from reference TRBV5-1 and TRBJ2-5): KAGVTQTPRYLIKTRGQQVTLSCSPISGHRSVSWYQQTPGQGLQFLFEYFSETQRNKGNFPGRFSGRQFSNSRSEMNVSTLELGDSALYLCASSLGRGEETQYFGPGTRLLVL.

This clone was picked up one time. The rearrangement uses TRBV18 and TRBJ1-1; D not certain. CDR1 and CDR2 from the germline V gene are KGHSH and LQKENI. V lost 2 bases and J 10 bases, leaving 14 bases between the germline ends. The length of the CDR3 is 13 residues. The CDR3, as DNA: TGTGCCAGCTCACCAATCGAACAGTTAGGAGCTTTCTTT. Amino acid sequence: CASSPIEQLGAFF.